This T cell receptor beta chain was sequenced during a study of regulatory T cells in long-lasting Graves disease. Across the study: New Graves' disease cases had less than 3 months of antithyroid drugs.

TCR beta libraries were built with iRepertoire HTBI primers and Arm-PCR of CDR3 regions. MiXCR, applied by TCRdb to the multiplex PCR reads, yields one record per CDR3 protein. This table holds approximately 400,000 distinct CDR3 sequences, about 15% found once. This clonotype was recorded at least ten times. Noted time point: newly diagnosed GD, antithyroid drugs for less than 3 months. The TCR library was made from RNA extracted from PBMCs. The sample was also linked to a second study, of T cells in Graves' hyperthyroidism and ophthalmopathy. That publication notes: Uncontrolled infection, other autoimmune disease, pregnancy or lactation led to exclusion.

This TCR derives from a woman in her 40s with Graves disease. The sample in question was peripheral blood mononuclear cells (PBMCs), obtained at new diagnosis, from a patient treated with antithyroid drugs.

This CDR3 is CASSESTGLNYGYTF. For the CDR3, the DNA is TGCGCCAGCAGCGAATCGACAGGACTTAACTATGGCTACACCTTC. The chain carries TRBV5-1 and TRBJ1-2; D might be TRBD1 (6 bases). Germline-derived CDR1 and CDR2 are SGHRS and YFSETQ. The CDR3 is 15 amino acids. V shed 4 bases and J shed 1 base, with 14 bases lying between them.